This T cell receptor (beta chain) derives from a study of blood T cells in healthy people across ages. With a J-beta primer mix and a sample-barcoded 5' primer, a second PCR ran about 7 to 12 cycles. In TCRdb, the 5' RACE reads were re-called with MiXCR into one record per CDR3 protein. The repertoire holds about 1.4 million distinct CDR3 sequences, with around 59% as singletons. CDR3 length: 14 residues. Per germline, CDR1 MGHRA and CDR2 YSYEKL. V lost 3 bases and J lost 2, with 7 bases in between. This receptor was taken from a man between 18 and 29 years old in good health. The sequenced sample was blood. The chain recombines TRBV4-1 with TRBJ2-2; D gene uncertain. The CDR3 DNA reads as TGCGCCAGCAGCCAGGGATTCAACACCGGGGAGCTGTTTTTT. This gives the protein CASSQGFNTGELFF.